A selection of T cell receptor beta chains follows, all from one sample in a study of blood T cell repertoires in COVID-19. Here immunoSEQ multiplex PCR was the method, and the copy in TCRdb shows in-frame clones only, minus some. Altogether nearly 35,000 clones are present, about 85% being singletons, with the ten largest covering about 14%. The sample taken for sequencing was peripheral blood. The receptors derive from a human donor with acute or convalescent COVID-19. The donor label of this sample is uncertain. CDR3s leave out the opening cysteine and the closing phenylalanine or tryptophan. Clone size is not always given. Where it is, it says once, few, many or a class for expanded clones.

cdr3_aa j_call v_call clone_size cdr3_length
ASTTPGPGRGGYT TRBJ1-2 TRBV19 . 13
ASSSQTDSIYGYT TRBJ1-2 TRBV5-4 . 13
ASSQDPPGLAGYNEQF TRBJ2-1 TRBV4-2 once 16
ASSSDRDYGYT TRBJ1-2 TRBV7-8 . 11
ASSYPEGGTEAF TRBJ1-1 TRBV6-6 few 12
ASSLPLIVGYT TRBJ1-2 TRBV28 . 11
ASSFDRANEQF TRBJ2-1 TRBV7-2 . 11
ASSLVASGVDEQF TRBJ2-1 TRBV5-1 . 13
AWDAGLSSSGANVLT TRBJ2-6 TRBV30 . 15
ASSSPPTVNTEAF TRBJ1-1 TRBV6-5 . 13
ASSSDREGQPQH TRBJ1-5 TRBV2 . 12
ASSLVGLAVGTDTQY TRBJ2-3 TRBV7-2 . 15
ASSQEENPYNEQF TRBJ2-1 TRBV4-2 few 13
ASSLTGNQPQH TRBJ1-5 TRBV6-2/TRBV6-3 . 11
ASSRGGGYIA TRBJ1-2 TRBV12-3/TRBV12-4 . 10
ASSPMTGVEKLF TRBJ1-4 TRBV5-6 . 12
AISRTGTGAYEQY TRBJ2-7 TRBV10-3 . 13
ASSYTSEGGYSNQPQH TRBJ1-5 TRBV6-2/TRBV6-3 . 16
ASSLWGGAGYGYT TRBJ1-2 TRBV5-4 . 13
AISLAGGHETQY TRBJ2-5 TRBV10-3 . 12
ASSLAAGGSGNTIY TRBJ1-3 TRBV11-2 once 14
ASSLRQGEQETQY TRBJ2-5 TRBV5-4 . 13
ASSLGTLRNYGYT TRBJ1-2 TRBV13 . 13
ASSLGTSGSTDTQY TRBJ2-3 TRBV7-8 . 14
SASQPGQGNEKLF TRBJ1-4 TRBV20-1 . 13
SVTGTDSNQPQH TRBJ1-5 TRBV29-1 . 12
ASSAPLARIEEEQF TRBJ2-1 TRBV11-3 . 14
ASKGGTRSGNTIY TRBJ1-3 TRBV6-5 . 13
ASSDREGETQY TRBJ2-5 TRBV19 . 11
ASSTRVADTQY TRBJ2-3 TRBV11-2 . 11
ASSRTPGGNEQF TRBJ2-1 TRBV6-5 . 12
ASRPHGQPETQY TRBJ2-5 TRBV28 . 12
ASSLVGGWETEAF TRBJ1-1 TRBV7-2 once 13
ASSPGTRPQETQY TRBJ2-5 TRBV9 . 13
ASGRGETQY TRBJ2-5 TRBV19 few 9
ASSALETENSPLH TRBJ1-6 TRBV5-1 once 13
ASSQQGFEAF TRBJ1-1 TRBV4-3 . 10
ASSQETMNTEAF TRBJ1-1 TRBV4-3 . 12
ASSEQPGTGEQY TRBJ2-7 TRBV6-1 . 12
ASSMAQGQHPNYGYT TRBJ1-2 TRBV19 . 15
ASSISTGGFGTQY TRBJ2-5 TRBV11-3 . 13
ASSTTGTSLHEQF TRBJ2-1 TRBV6-2/TRBV6-3 once 13
ATSREGARQETQY TRBJ2-5 TRBV15 . 13
ASSMGGSTEAF TRBJ1-1 TRBV27 . 11
ASSQWTGNDYYGYT TRBJ1-2 TRBV7-8 . 14
SASLWTSGRAANEQF TRBJ2-1 TRBV20-1 . 15
ASSQGLGAKPETQY TRBJ2-5 TRBV6-2/TRBV6-3 . 14
AWSPTGNQPQH TRBJ1-5 TRBV30 . 11
ASSQDGDGANVLT TRBJ2-6 TRBV4-2 . 13
ASSGSRLSSGNEQF TRBJ2-1 TRBV11-2 . 14
ASSQTGPNQPQH TRBJ1-5 TRBV6-5 . 12
ASRETGGGSHGYT TRBJ1-2 TRBV6-5 . 13
ASSLEWGENSPLH TRBJ1-6 TRBV11-2 . 13